The clone carrying this TCR beta chain appeared many times. The sample originates from a study of early T cells in non-severe SARS-CoV-2 infection. From germline, CDR1 is SGHDT and CDR2 YYEEEE. Trimming stripped 1 base from V and 3 bases from J, with 7 bases between. This CDR3 contains 13 residues. TCRdb re-called the 5' RACE reads through MiXCR, storing one row per CDR3 protein. The table includes roughly 80,000 distinct CDR3 sequences, 7.5% to 10% detected once. This clonotype was obtained from an adult who was a healthcare worker with PCR-confirmed SARS-CoV-2 infection or an uninfected control (not recorded which). Sequenced input: whole blood. This chain links TRBV5-6 with TRBJ1-2; perhaps TRBD1 as D (5 bases). In nucleotides, the CDR3 is TGTGCCAGCAGCTTGTTAGGGGACTATGGCTACACCTTC. As protein: CASSLLGDYGYTF.